Listed below are T cell receptor beta chains from one sample, sequenced in a study of metastatic and nonmetastatic thyroid tumors. TCRdb re-called clones from the PCR reads using MiXCR. The table lists some 64,000 clones, 4% to 5% of them singletons. Sequenced input: blood. All receptors come from a female donor with papillary thyroid cancer or a benign thyroid nodule (not recorded which). Some clones in this sample may be carry-over from other donors' samples. The CDR3 runs from the conserved cysteine through the conserved F or W. A D gene is named only where the DNA matches it firmly. The size entry is marked missing in some rows and otherwise reads once, few, many or a size class.

CDR3: CASSPRTGKGEQFF
DNA: TGTGCCAGCAGTCCAAGGACAGGGAAGGGTGAGCAGTTCTTC
size: many
J: TRBJ2-1
V: TRBV2
D: TRBD1

CDR3: CASSTSGRAPTQYF
DNA: TGTGCCAGCAGTACTAGCGGGAGGGCCCCTACGCAGTATTTT
size: NA
J: TRBJ2-3
V: TRBV27
D: TRBD2

CDR3: CASSHQRVSGNTIYF
DNA: TGTGCCAGCAGCCATCAACGGGTCTCTGGAAACACCATATATTTT
size: many
J: TRBJ1-3
V: TRBV3-1
D: NA

CDR3: CSARLPQVGQFF
DNA: TGCAGTGCTAGACTACCGCAAGTTGGGCAGTTCTTC
size: many
J: TRBJ2-1
V: TRBV20-1
D: NA

CDR3: CASSPKDRRETQYF
DNA: TGTGCCAGCTCACCAAAAGACAGGAGGGAGACCCAGTACTTC
size: many
J: TRBJ2-5
V: TRBV18
D: NA

CDR3: CSADPEGGTDTQYF
DNA: TGCAGTGCTGACCCGGAGGGGGGCACAGATACGCAGTATTTT
size: many
J: TRBJ2-3
V: TRBV20-1
D: NA

CDR3: CASSFLGSYEQYF
DNA: TGTGCCAGCAGCTTCTTAGGGAGCTACGAGCAGTACTTC
size: many
J: TRBJ2-7
V: TRBV7-2
D: NA

CDR3: CASSLRGAANEQFF
DNA: TGTGCCAGCAGTTTGCGCGGGGCGGCCAATGAGCAGTTCTTC
size: many
J: TRBJ2-1
V: TRBV12-3/TRBV12-4
D: NA

CDR3: CASSVPGRRRNSNQPQHF
DNA: TGTGCCAGCAGTGTACCGGGACGTAGGAGAAATAGCAATCAGCCCCAGCATTTT
size: many
J: TRBJ1-5
V: TRBV28
D: NA

CDR3: CASTFGQGDTGELFF
DNA: TGTGCCAGCACTTTTGGGCAGGGGGACACCGGGGAGCTGTTTTTT
size: NA
J: TRBJ2-2
V: TRBV12-3/TRBV12-4
D: TRBD1

CDR3: CASSPPRDRTIEKLFF
DNA: TGTGCCAGCAGTCCCCCCCGGGACAGGACAATTGAAAAACTGTTTTTT
size: many
J: TRBJ1-4
V: TRBV28
D: TRBD1

CDR3: CASSYSSSANTF
DNA: TGTGCCAGCAGTTACTCGAGCAGTGCGAACACCTTC
size: few
J: TRBJ1-2
V: TRBV6-2/TRBV6-3
D: NA

CDR3: CASSEGSGRADREQFF
DNA: TGTGCCAGCAGTGAAGGAAGCGGGAGGGCGGATAGAGAGCAGTTCTTC
size: many
J: TRBJ2-1
V: TRBV6-1
D: TRBD2

CDR3: CASSHGTSGYNEQFF
DNA: TGTGCCAGCAGTCACGGGACTAGCGGCTACAATGAGCAGTTCTTC
size: many
J: TRBJ2-1
V: TRBV6-1
D: TRBD2

CDR3: CASVSGGHNSPLHF
DNA: TGTGCCAGCGTTTCAGGGGGGCATAATTCACCCCTCCACTTT
size: NA
J: TRBJ1-6
V: TRBV2
D: TRBD1

CDR3: CASTPTPGLAGGPGTDTQYF
DNA: TGTGCCAGCACTCCCACGCCCGGACTAGCGGGAGGGCCGGGAACAGATACGCAGTATTTT
size: NA
J: TRBJ2-3
V: TRBV27
D: TRBD2

CDR3: CASSRSWQGVGEQYF
DNA: TGTGCCAGCAGTCGCTCGTGGCAGGGGGTAGGAGAGCAGTACTTC
size: many
J: TRBJ2-7
V: TRBV27
D: TRBD1

CDR3: CASSESGTNEQFF
DNA: TGCGCCAGCAGTGAGTCAGGGACCAATGAGCAGTTCTTC
size: many
J: TRBJ2-1
V: TRBV10-1
D: NA

CDR3: CASSSQGALSNQPQHF
DNA: TGTGCCAGCAGTTCACAGGGGGCGCTTAGCAATCAGCCCCAGCATTTT
size: many
J: TRBJ1-5
V: TRBV6-1
D: TRBD1

CDR3: CASSSPGFDTQYF
DNA: TGTGCCAGCAGCTCCCCCGGGTTCGATACGCAGTATTTT
size: many
J: TRBJ2-3
V: TRBV11-2
D: NA

CDR3: CSVEFLALETQYF
DNA: TGCAGCGTTGAATTCCTAGCCCTTGAGACCCAGTACTTC
size: many
J: TRBJ2-5
V: TRBV29-1
D: NA

CDR3: CASSYSVGQPQHF
DNA: TGTGCCAGCAGTTACAGCGTGGGTCAGCCCCAGCATTTT
size: few
J: TRBJ1-5
V: TRBV6-5
D: NA

CDR3: CASVRDTNEKLFF
DNA: TGTGCCAGCGTCCGGGACACTAATGAAAAACTGTTTTTT
size: many
J: TRBJ1-4
V: TRBV2
D: NA

CDR3: CASSLMTGPNSPLHF
DNA: TGTGCCAGTAGTCTCATGACAGGGCCCAATTCACCCCTCCACTTT
size: many
J: TRBJ1-6
V: TRBV19
D: TRBD1

CDR3: CASSSLRDRDYEQYF
DNA: TGTGCCAGCAGCTCACTCCGGGACAGGGACTACGAGCAGTACTTC
size: many
J: TRBJ2-7
V: TRBV13
D: TRBD1

CDR3: CASSPGREAFF
DNA: TGTGCCAGCTCACCAGGGCGGGAAGCTTTCTTT
size: many
J: TRBJ1-1
V: TRBV18
D: NA

CDR3: CASSETGRTDTQYF
DNA: TGCGCCAGCAGCGAAACAGGGAGGACAGATACGCAGTATTTT
size: many
J: TRBJ2-3
V: TRBV5-1
D: NA

CDR3: CASSQALAFEQYF
DNA: TGTGCCAGCAGCCAAGCGCTAGCCTTTGAGCAGTACTTC
size: many
J: TRBJ2-7
V: TRBV3-1
D: NA

CDR3: CASSTSPEIYEQYF
DNA: TGTGCCAGCAGTACCTCACCAGAAATCTACGAGCAGTACTTC
size: many
J: TRBJ2-7
V: TRBV6-1
D: NA

CDR3: CASSDQGLAGRSGELFF
DNA: TGCGCCAGCAGTGATCAGGGGCTAGCGGGAAGGTCCGGGGAGCTGTTTTTT
size: many
J: TRBJ2-2
V: TRBV10-2
D: TRBD2

CDR3: CASSLPGLAGEGSEQFF
DNA: TGTGCCAGCAGTTTACCGGGACTAGCGGGAGAGGGGAGTGAGCAGTTCTTC
size: many
J: TRBJ2-1
V: TRBV27
D: TRBD2

CDR3: CAHSGISTDTQYF
DNA: TGTGCCCATAGCGGGATTAGCACAGATACGCAGTATTTT
size: many
J: TRBJ2-3
V: TRBV30
D: TRBD2

CDR3: CSAPGGRGGELFF
DNA: TGCAGTGCTCCGGGAGGGCGAGGCGGGGAGCTGTTTTTT
size: many
J: TRBJ2-2
V: TRBV20-1
D: TRBD2

CDR3: CASTGTGAGNTIYF
DNA: TGTGCCAGCACCGGGACAGGGGCTGGAAACACCATATATTTT
size: many
J: TRBJ1-3
V: TRBV12-3/TRBV12-4
D: TRBD1

CDR3: CASRGQGAYGYTF
DNA: TGTGCCAGCAGGGGACAGGGGGCGTACGGCTACACCTTC
size: many
J: TRBJ1-2
V: TRBV27
D: TRBD1

CDR3: CASIPLFGELFF
DNA: TGTGCCAGCATTCCGTTGTTCGGGGAGCTGTTTTTT
size: few
J: TRBJ2-2
V: TRBV2
D: NA

CDR3: CASRQAIIRDSRSYEQYF
DNA: TGTGCCAGCAGACAAGCAATCATCCGCGATAGCCGCTCCTACGAGCAGTACTTC
size: many
J: TRBJ2-7
V: TRBV6-2/TRBV6-3
D: NA

CDR3: CACNPSGHYSGNTIYF
DNA: TGTGCCTGCAACCCCTCGGGACACTACTCTGGAAACACCATATATTTT
size: many
J: TRBJ1-3
V: TRBV30
D: NA

CDR3: CASTIGIGYEQYF
DNA: TGTGCCAGCACCATAGGCATAGGCTACGAGCAGTACTTC
size: few
J: TRBJ2-7
V: TRBV6-2/TRBV6-3
D: NA